This T cell receptor beta chain derives from a study of shared clonotypes between healthy human individuals. General study results and limits: Clonotype sharing among the donors was expected to vary with sequencing depth.

The ends lost 5 bases at V and 4 bases at J; junction bases unmatched: 11. CDR3 size: 16 residues. CDR1 and CDR2 from the germline V gene are SGHVS and FQNEAQ. For this clone: Its specificity is not known.

Every immunoSEQ plate was one replicate of a subset's evenly spread DNA. Original methodology: Junction-only sequences without quality scores were provided by ImmunoSEQ, so filtering was different. Method: immunoSEQ multiplex PCR; TCRdb's copy keeps in-frame clones and lacks some. V and J calls and clone size follow that table, whereas D and trimming were derived from the DNA. The table includes more than 1.2 million clones, approximately 98.5% detected once. Sequencing was carried out using naive CD4+ T cells sorted from blood. The subset denotes: CD45RA+ positively selected. The chain is built from TRBV7-8 and TRBJ2-5; TRBD2 agrees at 9 bases. The TCR sequence derives from a young man in good health. CDR3 amino acids: CASSRAGGRGVETQYF. The CDR3 DNA reads TGTGCCAGCAGCCGCGCTGGCGGGAGGGGGGTAGAGACCCAGTACTTC.